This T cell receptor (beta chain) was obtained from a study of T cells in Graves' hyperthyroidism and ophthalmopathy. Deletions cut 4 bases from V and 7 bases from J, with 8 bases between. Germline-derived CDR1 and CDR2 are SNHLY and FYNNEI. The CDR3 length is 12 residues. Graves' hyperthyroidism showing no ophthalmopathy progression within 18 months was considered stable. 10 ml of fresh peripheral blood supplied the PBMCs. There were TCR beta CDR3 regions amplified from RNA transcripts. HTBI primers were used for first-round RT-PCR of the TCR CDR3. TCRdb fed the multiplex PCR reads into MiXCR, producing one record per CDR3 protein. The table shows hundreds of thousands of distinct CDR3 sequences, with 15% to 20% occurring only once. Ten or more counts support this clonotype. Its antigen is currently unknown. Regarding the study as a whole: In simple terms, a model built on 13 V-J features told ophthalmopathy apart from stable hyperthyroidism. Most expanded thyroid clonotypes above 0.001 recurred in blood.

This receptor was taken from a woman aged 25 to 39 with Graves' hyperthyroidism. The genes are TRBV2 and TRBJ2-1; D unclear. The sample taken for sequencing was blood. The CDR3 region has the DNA TGTGCCAGCAGTGCCGGCGGTAATGAGCAGTTCTTC. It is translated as CASSAGGNEQFF.